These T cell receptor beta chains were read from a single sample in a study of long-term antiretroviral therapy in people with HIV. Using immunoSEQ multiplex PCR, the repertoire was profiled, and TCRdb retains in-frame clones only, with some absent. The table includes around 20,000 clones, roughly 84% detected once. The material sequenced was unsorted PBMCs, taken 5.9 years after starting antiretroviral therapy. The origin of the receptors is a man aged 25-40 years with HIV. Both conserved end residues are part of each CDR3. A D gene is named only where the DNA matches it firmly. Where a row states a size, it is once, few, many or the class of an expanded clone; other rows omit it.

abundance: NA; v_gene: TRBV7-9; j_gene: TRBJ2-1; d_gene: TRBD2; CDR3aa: CASSPRLAGANNEQFF; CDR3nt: TGTGCCAGCAGTCCTCGACTAGCGGGGGCCAACAATGAGCAGTTCTTC
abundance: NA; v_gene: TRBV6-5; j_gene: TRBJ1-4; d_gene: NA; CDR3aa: CASSYSSAGREKLFF; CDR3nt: TGTGCCAGCAGTTACTCGTCAGCAGGCCGTGAAAAACTGTTTTTT
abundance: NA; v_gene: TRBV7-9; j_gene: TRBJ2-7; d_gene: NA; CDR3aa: CASSLAQGFPYEQYF; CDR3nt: TGTGCCAGCAGCTTAGCACAGGGATTCCCCTACGAGCAGTACTTC
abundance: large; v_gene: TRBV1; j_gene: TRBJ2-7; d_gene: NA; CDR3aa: CTSSQGLAGCRSYEQYF; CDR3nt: TGCACCAGCAGCCAGGGACTAGCGGGATGCCGCTCCTACGAGCAGTACTTC
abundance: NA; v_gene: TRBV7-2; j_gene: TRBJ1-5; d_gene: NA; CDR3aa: CAEDPSNQPQHF; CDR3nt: TGTGCCGAGGACCCTAGCAATCAGCCCCAGCATTTT
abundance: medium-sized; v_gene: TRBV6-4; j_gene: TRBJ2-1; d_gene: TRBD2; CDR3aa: CASSDSSGGANEQFF; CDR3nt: TGTGCCAGCAGTGACTCTAGCGGGGGGGCCAATGAGCAGTTCTTC
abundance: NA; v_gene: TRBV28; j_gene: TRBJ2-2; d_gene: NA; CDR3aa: CASSIIRGELFF; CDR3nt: TGTGCCAGCAGCATAATTCGGGGGGAGCTGTTTTTT
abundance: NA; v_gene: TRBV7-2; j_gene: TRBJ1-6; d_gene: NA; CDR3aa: CASSLAGTQRNSPLHF; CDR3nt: TGTGCCAGCAGCTTAGCGGGGACACAGCGCAATTCACCCCTCCACTTT
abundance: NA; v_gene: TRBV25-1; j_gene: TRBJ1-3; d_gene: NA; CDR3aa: CASSLGPSSGSGNTIYF; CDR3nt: TGTGCCAGCTCACTCGGGCCGTCGAGCGGCTCTGGAAACACCATATATTTT
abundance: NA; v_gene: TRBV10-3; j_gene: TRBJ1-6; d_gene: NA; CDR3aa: CAIRDYNSPLHF; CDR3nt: TGTGCCATCAGAGACTATAATTCACCCCTCCACTTT
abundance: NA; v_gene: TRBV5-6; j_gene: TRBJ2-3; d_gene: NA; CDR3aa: CASSSPRTGTDTQYF; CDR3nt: TGTGCCAGCAGCTCCCCTAGGACTGGCACAGATACGCAGTATTTT
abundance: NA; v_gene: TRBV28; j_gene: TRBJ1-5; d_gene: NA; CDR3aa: CASSPTPRVRSNQPQHF; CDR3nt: TGTGCCAGCAGCCCTACCCCCAGGGTGAGAAGCAATCAGCCCCAGCATTTT
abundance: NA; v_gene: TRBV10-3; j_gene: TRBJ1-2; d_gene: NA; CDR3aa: CAITRGGDYGYTF; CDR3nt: TGTGCCATCACCCGCGGGGGTGACTATGGCTACACCTTC
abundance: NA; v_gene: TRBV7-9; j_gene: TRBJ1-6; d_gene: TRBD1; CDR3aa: CASSSRQGGSPLHF; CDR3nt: TGTGCCAGCAGCTCACGACAGGGCGGTTCACCCCTCCACTTT
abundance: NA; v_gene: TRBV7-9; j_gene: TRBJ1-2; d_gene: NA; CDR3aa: CASSRPGQVSYGYTF; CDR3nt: TGTGCCAGCAGCCGCCCGGGGCAAGTCTCCTATGGCTACACCTTC
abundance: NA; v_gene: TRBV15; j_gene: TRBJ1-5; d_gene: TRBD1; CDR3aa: CATSARGTGLYQPQHF; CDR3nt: TGTGCCACCAGCGCCCGAGGGACAGGACTCTATCAGCCCCAGCATTTT
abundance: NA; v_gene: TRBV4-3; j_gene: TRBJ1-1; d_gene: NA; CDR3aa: CASSQGSGNTEAFF; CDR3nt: TGCGCCAGCAGCCAAGGGTCGGGGAACACTGAAGCTTTCTTT
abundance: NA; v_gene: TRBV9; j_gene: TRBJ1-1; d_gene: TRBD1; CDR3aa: CASSQGGNTEAFF; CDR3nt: TGTGCCAGCAGTCAGGGGGGGAACACTGAAGCTTTCTTT
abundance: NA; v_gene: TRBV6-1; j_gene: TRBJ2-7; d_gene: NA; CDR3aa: CASIPGVGGAHEQYF; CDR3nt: TGTGCCAGCATTCCCGGTGTGGGGGGTGCCCACGAGCAGTACTTC
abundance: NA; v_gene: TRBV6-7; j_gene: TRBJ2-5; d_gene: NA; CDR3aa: CASSPDSSQETQYF; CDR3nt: TGTGCCAGCAGTCCAGACAGCAGCCAAGAGACCCAGTACTTC
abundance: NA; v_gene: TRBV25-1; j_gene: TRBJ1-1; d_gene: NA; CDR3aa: CASRGKGSEAFF; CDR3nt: TGTGCCAGCAGGGGGAAGGGGTCTGAAGCTTTCTTT
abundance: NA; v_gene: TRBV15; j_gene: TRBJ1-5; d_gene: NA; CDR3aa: CATGRTANQPQHF; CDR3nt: TGTGCCACCGGCCGCACGGCCAATCAGCCCCAGCATTTT
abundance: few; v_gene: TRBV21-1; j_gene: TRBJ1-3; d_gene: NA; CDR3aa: CASRRAGNTIYF; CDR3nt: TGTGCCAGCAGAAGAGCTGGAAACACCATATATTTT
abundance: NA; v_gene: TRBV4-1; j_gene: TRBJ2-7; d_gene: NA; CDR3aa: CASSHDGGEQYF; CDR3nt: TGCGCCAGCAGCCATGACGGGGGCGAGCAGTACTTC
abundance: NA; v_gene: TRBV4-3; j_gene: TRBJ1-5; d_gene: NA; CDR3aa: CASSQEQALGQPQHF; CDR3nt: TGCGCCAGCAGCCAAGAACAGGCTTTAGGGCAGCCCCAGCATTTT
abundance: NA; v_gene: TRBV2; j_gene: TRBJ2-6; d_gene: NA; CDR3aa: CASEEGARSGANVLTF; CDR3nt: TGTGCCAGCGAGGAGGGGGCCCGCTCTGGGGCCAACGTCCTGACTTTC
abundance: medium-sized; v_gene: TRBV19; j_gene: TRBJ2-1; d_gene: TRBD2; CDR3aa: CATAGTSGTQYNEQFF; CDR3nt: TGTGCCACCGCAGGGACTAGCGGGACCCAATACAATGAGCAGTTCTTC
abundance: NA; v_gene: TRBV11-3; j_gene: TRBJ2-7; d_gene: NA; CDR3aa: CASRLNQGRDYEQYF; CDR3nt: TGTGCCAGCAGGCTCAACCAGGGGAGGGACTACGAGCAGTACTTC
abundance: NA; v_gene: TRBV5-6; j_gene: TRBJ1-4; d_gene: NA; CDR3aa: CASSLGAPGGLFF; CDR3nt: TGTGCCAGCAGCTTGGGAGCTCCGGGAGGACTGTTTTTT
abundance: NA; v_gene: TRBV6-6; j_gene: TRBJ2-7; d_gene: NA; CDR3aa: CASSYGRGAYEQYF; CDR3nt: TGTGCCAGCAGTTACGGCAGGGGAGCCTACGAGCAGTACTTC
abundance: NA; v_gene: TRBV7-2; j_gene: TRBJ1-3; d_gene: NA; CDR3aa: CASSLKWAGNTIYF; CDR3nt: TGTGCCAGCAGCTTAAAGTGGGCAGGAAACACCATATATTTT
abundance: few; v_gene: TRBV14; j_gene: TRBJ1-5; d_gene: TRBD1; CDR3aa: CASSRLLPGQGVLSNQPQHF; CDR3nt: TGTGCCAGCAGCCGCCTCCTTCCCGGACAGGGTGTTTTAAGCAATCAGCCCCAGCATTTT
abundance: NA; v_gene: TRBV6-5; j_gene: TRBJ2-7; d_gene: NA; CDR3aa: CASSSRESSYEQYF; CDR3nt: TGTGCCAGCAGTTCTAGGGAGAGCTCCTACGAGCAGTACTTC
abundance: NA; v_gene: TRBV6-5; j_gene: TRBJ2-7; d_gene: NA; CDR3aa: CASSYGDRYEQYF; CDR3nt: TGTGCCAGCAGTTACGGTGACCGCTACGAGCAGTACTTC
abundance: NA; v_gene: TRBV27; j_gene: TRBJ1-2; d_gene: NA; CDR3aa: CASSLSSGYGYGYTF; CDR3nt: TGTGCCAGCAGTTTATCTTCCGGGTATGGCTATGGCTACACCTTC
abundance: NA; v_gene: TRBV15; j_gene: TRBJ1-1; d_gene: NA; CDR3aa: CATSSTGRGETEAFF; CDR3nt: TGTGCCACCAGCTCCACGGGCAGGGGAGAGACTGAAGCTTTCTTT
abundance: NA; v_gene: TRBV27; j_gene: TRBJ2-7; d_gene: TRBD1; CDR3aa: CASSKGGLSYEQYF; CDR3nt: TGTGCCAGCAGCAAAGGGGGCCTATCCTACGAGCAGTACTTC
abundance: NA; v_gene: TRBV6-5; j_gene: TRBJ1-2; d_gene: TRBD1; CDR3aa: CAIGTGTNYGYTF; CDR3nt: TGTGCCATCGGGACAGGGACGAACTATGGCTACACCTTC
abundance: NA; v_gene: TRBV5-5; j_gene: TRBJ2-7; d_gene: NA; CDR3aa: CASSLVADGSYEQYF; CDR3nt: TGTGCCAGCAGCTTGGTCGCTGACGGAAGCTACGAGCAGTACTTC
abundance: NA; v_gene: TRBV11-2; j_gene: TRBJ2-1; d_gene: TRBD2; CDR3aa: CASSLLRGVYNEQFF; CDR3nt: TGTGCCAGCAGCTTATTACGGGGGGTCTACAATGAGCAGTTCTTC